Listed below are T cell receptor beta chains from one sample, sequenced in a study of blood T cell repertoires in COVID-19. TCRdb's copy holds only in-frame clones and misses some; the assay was immunoSEQ multiplex PCR. This table has about 270,000 clones, approximately 88% appearing once. Sample: peripheral blood. The receptors here all came from a human donor with COVID-19, enrolled during active disease. The donor label of this sample is uncertain. Both conserved end residues are part of each CDR3. D genes are given only for firm matches. Rows may omit the clone size; those that give it use once, few, many or a size class.

CDR3 length	V gene	clone size	J gene	D gene	CDR3 protein	CDR3 DNA
14	TRBV7-2	-	TRBJ2-2	TRBD1	CASSLQGDTGELFF	TGTGCCAGCAGCTTACAGGGGGACACCGGGGAGCTGTTTTTT
13	TRBV7-2	many	TRBJ2-7	TRBD2	CASSGLAGGEQYF	TGTGCCAGCAGCGGGCTAGCGGGCGGCGAGCAGTACTTC
14	TRBV28	-	TRBJ1-2	-	CASRGDYPEIGYTF	TGTGCCAGCAGGGGGGACTACCCAGAAATCGGCTACACCTTC
14	TRBV3-1/TRBV3-2	-	TRBJ1-3	-	CASSQGTGRDTIYF	TGTGCCAGCAGCCAAGGAACAGGCAGGGACACCATATATTTT
14	TRBV30	once	TRBJ1-3	-	CAWSGVNSGNTIYF	TGTGCCTGGAGTGGTGTTAACTCTGGAAACACCATATATTTT
15	TRBV6-5	-	TRBJ2-1	TRBD2	CASSFTGLAVSEQFF	TGTGCCAGCAGTTTCACCGGACTAGCGGTTAGTGAGCAGTTCTTC
14	TRBV7-9	-	TRBJ2-7	TRBD1	CASSLTQGADEQYF	TGTGCCAGCAGCTTGACACAGGGGGCCGACGAGCAGTACTTC
14	TRBV7-2	-	TRBJ2-3	-	CASSPNPGADTQYF	TGTGCCAGCAGCCCTAACCCAGGGGCAGATACGCAGTATTTT
16	TRBV3-1/TRBV3-2	-	TRBJ1-1	-	CASSPSWAVMNTEAFF	TGTGCCAGCAGCCCATCCTGGGCAGTCATGAACACTGAAGCTTTCTTT
14	TRBV5-1	many	TRBJ2-2	TRBD1	CASRTQGAPGELFF	TGCGCCAGCAGGACACAGGGGGCACCCGGGGAGCTGTTTTTT
16	TRBV3-1/TRBV3-2	-	TRBJ1-5	TRBD1	CASSQGPGQRDQPQHF	TGTGCCAGCAGCCAAGGACCGGGACAGAGAGATCAGCCCCAGCATTTT
14	TRBV27	once	TRBJ2-1	TRBD2	CASRLAGGSNEQFF	TGTGCCAGCAGGTTAGCGGGAGGGTCCAATGAGCAGTTCTTC
16	TRBV18	-	TRBJ1-1	-	CASSPLIQAENTEAFF	TGTGCCAGCTCACCCCTTATACAGGCGGAGAACACTGAAGCTTTCTTT
15	TRBV27	-	TRBJ2-7	TRBD2	CASSFGTSGLYEQYF	TGTGCCAGCAGTTTCGGGACTAGCGGACTCTACGAGCAGTACTTC
18	TRBV11-2	-	TRBJ1-1	TRBD1	CASSLDRWDRGSATEAFF	TGTGCCAGCAGCTTAGATAGGTGGGACAGGGGATCGGCCACTGAAGCTTTCTTT
16	TRBV5-1	-	TRBJ2-3	-	CASSLAQGIKGDTQYF	TGCGCCAGCAGCTTGGCGCAGGGGATTAAAGGGGATACGCAGTATTTT
14	TRBV19	-	TRBJ1-1	-	CASSIMGLHTEAFF	TGTGCCAGTAGTATTATGGGACTTCACACTGAAGCTTTCTTT
13	TRBV7-9	-	TRBJ1-2	-	CASSPDSNYGYTF	TGTGCCAGCAGCCCCGACAGTAACTATGGCTACACCTTC
17	TRBV19	-	TRBJ2-3	-	CASSMETGPSFTDTQYF	TGTGCCAGTAGTATGGAAACAGGGCCCTCGTTCACAGATACGCAGTATTTT
14	TRBV4-3	-	TRBJ2-7	-	CASSALTVPYEQYF	TGCGCCAGCAGCGCTTTGACTGTCCCCTACGAGCAGTACTTC
12	TRBV2	-	TRBJ1-1	TRBD1	CASTRGQGEAFF	TGTGCCAGCACGCGAGGACAGGGTGAAGCTTTCTTT
16	TRBV14	-	TRBJ1-1	-	CASSQNQGLLGTEAFF	TGTGCCAGCAGCCAAAACCAGGGGCTTTTGGGCACTGAAGCTTTCTTT
10	TRBV20-1	-	TRBJ2-1	-	CSARSGHDLF	TGCAGTGCCCGCTCGGGACACGACCTCTTC
14	TRBV11-2	-	TRBJ2-1	-	CASSLGWALNEQFF	TGTGCCAGCAGCTTAGGTTGGGCACTCAATGAGCAGTTCTTC
11	TRBV25-1	-	TRBJ2-5	-	CASSAIETQYF	TGTGCCAGCAGTGCTATAGAGACCCAGTACTTC
17	TRBV10-3	-	TRBJ2-7	TRBD2	CATQDPAAGDRFYEQYF	TGTGCCACCCAGGACCCTGCTGCGGGAGACCGCTTCTACGAGCAGTACTTC
14	TRBV6-1	-	TRBJ2-5	-	CASSDRRARETQYF	TGTGCCAGCAGTGATAGGAGGGCCCGGGAGACCCAGTACTTC
12	TRBV2	-	TRBJ2-7	-	CASKDSLYEQYF	TGTGCCAGCAAGGACAGCCTCTACGAGCAGTACTTC
16	TRBV6-5	-	TRBJ2-7	TRBD2	CASSYSRASGSNEQYF	TGTGCCAGCAGTTACTCGAGGGCTAGCGGGTCCAACGAGCAGTACTTC
15	TRBV27	-	TRBJ2-7	TRBD2	CASSSPSGREDEQYF	TGTGCCAGCAGTTCGCCTAGCGGGAGAGAGGACGAGCAGTACTTC
12	TRBV20-1	few	TRBJ1-1	-	CSASDPGTEAFF	TGCAGTGCTAGTGACCCCGGGACAGAAGCTTTCTTT
13	TRBV4-3	-	TRBJ1-5	TRBD1	CASSLNRGQPQHF	TGCGCCAGCAGCCTTAACAGGGGACAGCCCCAGCATTTT
20	TRBV7-7	-	TRBJ1-1	-	CASSLGRRGLTESDHTEAFF	TGTGCTAGCAGCTTAGGGCGTAGGGGGTTAACAGAGAGTGATCACACTGAAGCTTTCTTT
14	TRBV27	-	TRBJ2-5	TRBD1	CASSATGGKETQYF	TGTGCCAGCAGTGCGACAGGGGGAAAAGAGACCCAGTACTTC
15	TRBV19	many	TRBJ1-1	-	CASSIGDRWVFGAFF	TGTGCCAGTAGTATCGGTGACAGGTGGGTTTTTGGAGCTTTCTTT
15	TRBV3-1/TRBV3-2	-	TRBJ2-7	TRBD2	CASSQGTSGKYEQYF	TGTGCCAGCAGCCAAGGAACTAGCGGGAAGTACGAGCAGTACTTC
16	TRBV5-1	-	TRBJ2-7	-	CASSLGGAGVSYEQYF	TGCGCCAGCAGCTTGGGAGGAGCGGGCGTCTCCTACGAGCAGTACTTC